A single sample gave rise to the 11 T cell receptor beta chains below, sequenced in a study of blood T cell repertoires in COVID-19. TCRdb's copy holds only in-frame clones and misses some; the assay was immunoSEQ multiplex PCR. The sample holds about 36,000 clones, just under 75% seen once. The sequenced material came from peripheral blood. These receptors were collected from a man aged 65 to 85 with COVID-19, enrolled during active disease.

The CDR3 is CASSLWIAGPYGNEQFF. The CDR3 nucleotides are TGTGCCAGCAGCTTGTGGATAGCGGGGCCCTATGGAAATGAGCAGTTCTTC. The V and J genes are TRBV5-4 and TRBJ2-1; TRBD2 matches at 8 bases. Germline loops: CDR1 SGHNT, CDR2 YYREEE (reference sequence). V shed 1 base and J 7 bases; nucleotides not matched to a gene: 13. The CDR3 is made up of 17 amino acids.

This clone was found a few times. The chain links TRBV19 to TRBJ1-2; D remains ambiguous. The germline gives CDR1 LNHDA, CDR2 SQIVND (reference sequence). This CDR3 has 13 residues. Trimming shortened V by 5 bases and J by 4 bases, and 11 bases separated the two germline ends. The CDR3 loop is CASSPRQTYGYTF. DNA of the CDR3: TGTGCCAGTAGTCCGAGACAAACCTATGGCTACACCTTC.

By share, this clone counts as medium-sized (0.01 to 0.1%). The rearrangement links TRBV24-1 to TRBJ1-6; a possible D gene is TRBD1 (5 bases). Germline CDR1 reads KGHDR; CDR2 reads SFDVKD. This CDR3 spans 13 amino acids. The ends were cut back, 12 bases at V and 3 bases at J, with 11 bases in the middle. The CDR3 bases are TGTGCCGCCCAGGGCCACTATAATTCACCCCTCCACTTT. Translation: CAAQGHYNSPLHF.

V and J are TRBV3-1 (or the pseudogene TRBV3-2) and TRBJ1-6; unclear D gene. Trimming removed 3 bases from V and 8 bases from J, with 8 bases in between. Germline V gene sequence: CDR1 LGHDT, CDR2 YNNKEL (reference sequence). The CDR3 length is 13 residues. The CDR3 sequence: CASSQLRDSPLHF. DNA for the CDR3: TGTGCCAGCAGCCAGCTACGAGATTCACCCCTCCACTTT.

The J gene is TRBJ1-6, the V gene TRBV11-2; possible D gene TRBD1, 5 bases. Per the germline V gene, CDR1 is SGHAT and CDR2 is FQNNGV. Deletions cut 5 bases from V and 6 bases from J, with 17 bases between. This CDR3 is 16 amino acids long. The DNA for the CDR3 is TGTGCCAGCAGCCTAGGGTCGGCAGGGCTTAATTCACCCCTCCACTTT. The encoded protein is CASSLGSAGLNSPLHF.

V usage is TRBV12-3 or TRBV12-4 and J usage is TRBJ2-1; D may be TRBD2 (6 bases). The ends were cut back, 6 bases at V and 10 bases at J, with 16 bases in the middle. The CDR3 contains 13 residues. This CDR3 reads CASRQENLAEQFF. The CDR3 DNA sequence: TGTGCCAGCAGACAAGAAAACCTAGCGGAGCAGTTCTTC.

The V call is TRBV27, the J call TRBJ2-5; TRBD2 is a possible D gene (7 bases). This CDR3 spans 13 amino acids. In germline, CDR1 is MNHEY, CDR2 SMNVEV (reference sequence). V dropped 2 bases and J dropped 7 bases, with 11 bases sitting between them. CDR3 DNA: TGTGCCAGCAGTTTAGGCGGGGGCGCGACCCAGTACTTC. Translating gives CASSLGGGATQYF.

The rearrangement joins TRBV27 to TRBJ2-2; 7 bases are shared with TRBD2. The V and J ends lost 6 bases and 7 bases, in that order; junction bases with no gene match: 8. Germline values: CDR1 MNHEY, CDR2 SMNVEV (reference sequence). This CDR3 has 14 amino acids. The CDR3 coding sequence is TGTGCCAGCAGACCTACTAGCGTCGGCGGGGAGCTGTTTTTT. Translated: CASRPTSVGGELFF.

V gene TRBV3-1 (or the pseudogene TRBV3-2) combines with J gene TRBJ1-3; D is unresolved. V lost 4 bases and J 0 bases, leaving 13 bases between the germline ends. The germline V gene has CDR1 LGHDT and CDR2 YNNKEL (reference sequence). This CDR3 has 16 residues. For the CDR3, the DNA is TGTGCCAGCAGCCCACACGGGGTGGGCTCTGGAAACACCATATATTTT. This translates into CASSPHGVGSGNTIYF.

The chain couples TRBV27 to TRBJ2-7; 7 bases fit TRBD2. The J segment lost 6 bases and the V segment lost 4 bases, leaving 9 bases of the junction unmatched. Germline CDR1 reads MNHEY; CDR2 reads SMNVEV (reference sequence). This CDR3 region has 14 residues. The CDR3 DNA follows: TGTGCCAGCAGTTCCGGACTAGGTCGTCGCGAGCAGTACTTC. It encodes CASSSGLGRREQYF.

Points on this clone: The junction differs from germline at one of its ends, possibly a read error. In DNA form, the CDR3 reads TGTGCCAGCAGTGAAGGACATCTTTTCTTC. Its translation: CASSEGHLFF. V usage is TRBV2 and J usage is TRBJ1-2; D gene uncertain. Germline CDR1 and CDR2: SNHLY and FYNNEI. The CDR3 spans 10 residues.